The next 17 T cell receptor beta chains were all read from a single sample in a study of shared clonotypes between healthy human individuals. Libraries were prepared by immunoSEQ multiplex PCR; TCRdb keeps only in-frame clonotypes and omits some of them. This repertoire shows approximately 340,000 clones, over 70% found once; its top ten account for about 10%. Sample: memory CD4+ T cells sorted from blood. Described subset: CD45RA-negative fraction. The receptors were gathered from a young man in good health.

The rearrangement joins TRBV6-1 to TRBJ1-1; a possible D gene is TRBD1 (5 bases). In germline, CDR1 is MNHNS, CDR2 SASEGT. CDR3 length equals 13 residues. Trimming took off 3 bases at V and 5 bases at J, with 10 bases between the two ends. CDR3 DNA sequence: TGTGCCAGCAGTGAGACGAGGGGAACTGAAGCTTTCTTT. As protein: CASSETRGTEAFF.

This clone showed up just once. This chain uses TRBV7-2 with TRBJ2-5; 11 bases line up with TRBD1. CDR1 and CDR2 from the germline V gene are SGHTA and FQGNSA. The length of the CDR3 is 14 residues. V was clipped by 6 bases and J by 5 bases; unmatched bases: 5. The CDR3, as DNA: TGTGCCAGCAGGAGGACAGGGGGCGGGGAGACCCAGTACTTC. It translates to CASRRTGGGETQYF. Supplemented by reference TRBV7-2 and TRBJ2-5, the full variable domain reads GAGVSQSPSNKVTEKGKDVELRCDPISGHTALYWYRQSLGQGLEFLIYFQGNSAPDKSGLPSDRFSAERTGGSVSTLTIQRTQQEDSAVYLCASRRTGGGETQYFGPGTRLLVL.

This chain links TRBV4-2 with TRBJ2-4; 8 bases line up with TRBD1. The CDR3 loop spans 16 amino acids. Trimming cost V 5 bases and J 10 bases; bases outside gene matches: 16. CDR1 and CDR2 (germline): LGHNA, YNFKEQ. For the CDR3, the DNA is TGTGCCAGCAGCATTGCCGGGACAGGACCTTCCTCTATTCAGTACTTC. Translating gives CASSIAGTGPSSIQYF.

The rearrangement joins TRBV7-2 to TRBJ2-1; 8 positions agree with TRBD2. V shed 2 bases and J 12 bases; nucleotides not matched to a gene: 12. Germline loops: CDR1 SGHTA, CDR2 FQGNSA. The length of the CDR3 is 15 residues. CDR3 residues: CASSLNPGGGSGQFF. CDR3 coding DNA: TGTGCCAGCAGCTTAAATCCCGGGGGGGGCTCAGGGCAGTTCTTC.

The chain joins TRBV5-4 to TRBJ2-3; 7 bases match TRBD2. The CDR3 is 15 residues long. Germline values: CDR1 SGHNT, CDR2 YYREEE (reference sequence). J lost 0 bases, V lost 0 bases, and 1 base had no gene match. Written as DNA, the CDR3 is TGTGCCAGCAGCTTGGCTAGCGGAAGCACAGATACGCAGTATTTT. It is translated as CASSLASGSTDTQYF.

This clone was counted a few times. The chain links TRBV28 to TRBJ2-7, with a possible D match to TRBD2 (7 bases). V dropped 9 bases and J dropped 0 bases, with 18 bases sitting between them. The CDR3 consists of 15 residues. Per the germline V gene, CDR1 is MDHEN and CDR2 is SYDVKM. DNA for the CDR3: TGTGCCAGTACCTTTCCCGGGGGGCCCTCCTACGAGCAGTACTTC. Its translation: CASTFPGGPSYEQYF. Drawing the rest from reference TRBV28 and TRBJ2-7, the complete variable domain is DVKVTQSSRYLVKRTGEKVFLECVQDMDHENMFWYRQDPGLGLRLIYFSYDVKMKEKGDIPEGYSVSREKKERFSLILESASTNQTSMYLCASTFPGGPSYEQYFGPGTRLTVT.

The CDR3 region is CASSLTGGAGEAFF. CDR3 DNA sequence: TGTGCCAGCAGCTTAACAGGGGGCGCGGGTGAAGCTTTCTTT. This sequence joins TRBV7-3 and TRBJ1-1, with TRBD1 identical over 7 bases. CDR3 length equals 14 residues. The germline CDR1 and CDR2 sequences are SGHTA and FQGTGA. J lost 7 bases, V lost 0 bases, and 5 bases had no gene match. Full variable domain (remainder filled in from reference TRBV7-3 and TRBJ1-1): GAGVSQTPSNKVTEKGKYVELRCDPISGHTALYWYRQSLGQGPEFLIYFQGTGAADDSGLPNDRFFAVRPEGSVSTLKIQRTERGDSAVYLCASSLTGGAGEAFFGQGTRLTVV.

This rearrangement joins TRBV7-9 to TRBJ2-7, with a tentative D call TRBD2 (6 bases). Trimming took 5 bases from V and 0 from J, leaving 20 bases between them. Per the germline V gene, CDR1 is SEHNR and CDR2 is FQNEAQ (reference sequence). The CDR3 has 17 residues. The CDR3 region has the DNA TGTGCCAGCAGCCGCGGGGCAGGGAATAAATACTCCTACGAGCAGTACTTC. Translating gives CASSRGAGNKYSYEQYF. Supplemented by reference TRBV7-9 and TRBJ2-7, the full variable domain reads DTGVSQNPRHKITKRGQNVTFRCDPISEHNRLYWYRQTLGQGPEFLTYFQNEAQLEKSRLLSDRFSAERPKGSFSTLEIQRTEQGDSAMYLCASSRGAGNKYSYEQYFGPGTRLTVT.

The CDR3 region has the DNA TGTGCCAGCTCACTTGCCGACAGGGAGACCCAGTACTTC. Protein sequence: CASSLADRETQYF. This chain joins TRBV18 and TRBJ2-5, with a tentative D call TRBD1 (6 bases). Germline V gene data show CDR1 as KGHSH and CDR2 as LQKENI. The CDR3 consists of 13 residues. With 4 bases removed from V and 5 bases from J, the gap between germline ends came to 11 bases. Supplemented by reference TRBV18 and TRBJ2-5, the full variable domain reads NAGVMQNPRHLVRRRGQEARLRCSPMKGHSHVYWYRQLPEEGLKFMVYLQKENIIDESGMPKERFSAEFPKEGPSILRIQQVVRGDSAAYFCASSLADRETQYFGPGTRLLVL.

As concerns this clone: This may be a read error, as it is one base from a much larger clone. The same CDR3 can be traced to other DNA sequences in this sample. The chain couples TRBV7-2 to TRBJ2-2; D gene ambiguous. Germline loops: CDR1 SGHTA, CDR2 FQGNSA. The CDR3 contains 12 residues. Trimming left V 1 base short and J 7 bases short, with 4 bases between. The CDR3 region has the DNA TGTGCCAGCAGCTTAGAGGTCGGGGAGCTGTTTTTT. Translating it yields CASSLEVGELFF. Based on the CDR3 plus reference TRBV7-2 and TRBJ2-2, the full variable domain is GAGVSQSPSNKVTEKGKDVELRCDPISGHTALYWYRQSLGQGLEFLIYFQGNSAPDKSGLPSDRFSAERTGGSVSTLTIQRTQQEDSAVYLCASSLEVGELFFGEGSRLTVL.

The V call is TRBV7-2, the J call TRBJ2-1; TRBD2 is a possible D gene (5 bases). V dropped 5 bases and J dropped 9 bases, with 14 bases sitting between them. CDR1 and CDR2 from the germline V gene are SGHTA and FQGNSA. This CDR3 has 13 residues. The CDR3 is CASSRTQGGEQFF. The CDR3 DNA sequence: TGTGCCAGCAGCCGGACTCAAGGCGGTGAGCAGTTCTTC. Full variable domain (rest looked up from reference TRBV7-2 and TRBJ2-1): GAGVSQSPSNKVTEKGKDVELRCDPISGHTALYWYRQSLGQGLEFLIYFQGNSAPDKSGLPSDRFSAERTGGSVSTLTIQRTQQEDSAVYLCASSRTQGGEQFFGPGTRLTVL.

CDR3 loop: CASSLPGGTEAFF. The CDR3 DNA is TGTGCCAGCAGTCTTCCGGGGGGCACTGAAGCTTTCTTT. The rearrangement links TRBV28 to TRBJ1-1; D possibly corresponds to TRBD1 (5 bases). Between the trimmed V and J ends, which lost 5 bases and 4 bases, there was a span of 11 bases. The CDR3 loop spans 13 amino acids. Looked up from germline, CDR1 is MDHEN and CDR2 is SYDVKM.

The V and J genes are TRBV7-2 and TRBJ2-5; the D is unclear. V dropped 5 bases and J dropped 2 bases, with 12 bases sitting between them. The CDR3 has 14 residues. Germline loops: CDR1 SGHTA, CDR2 FQGNSA. This chain's CDR3 is CASSPHWSQETQYF. CDR3 coding DNA: TGTGCCAGCAGCCCACACTGGTCTCAAGAGACCCAGTACTTC.

The chain couples TRBV21-1 to TRBJ1-5; the table's D call TRBD1 went unverified against the DNA. TRBV21-1 is a documented pseudogene. The CDR3 loop spans 17 amino acids. The CDR3 sequence is CASSNELQGFKKQPQHF. The CDR3 region has the DNA TGTGCCAGCAGCAACGAATTACAGGGTTTTAAAAAACAGCCCCAGCATTTT.

This clone was seen a few times. The chain combines TRBV2 with TRBJ2-2; possibly TRBD2 for D (5 bases). V shed 6 bases and J shed 8 bases, with 22 bases lying between them. The length of the CDR3 is 16 residues. Germline CDR1 is SNHLY and CDR2 is FYNNEI. The CDR3 protein is CASSDTQTEALGELFF. The CDR3 nucleotides are TGTGCCAGCAGCGACACCCAGACGGAGGCTTTGGGGGAGCTGTTTTTT. Full variable domain (rest looked up from reference TRBV2 and TRBJ2-2): EPEVTQTPSHQVTQMGQEVILRCVPISNHLYFYWYRQILGQKVEFLVSFYNNEISEKSEIFDDQFSVERPDGSNFTLKIRSTKLEDSAMYFCASSDTQTEALGELFFGEGSRLTVL.

The rearrangement uses TRBV6-5 and TRBJ1-1; D not certain. This CDR3 is 13 amino acids long. The germline gives CDR1 MNHEY, CDR2 SVGAGI. V was clipped by 3 bases and J by 0 bases, with 5 bases between them. The CDR3 protein is CASSYTLNTEAFF. CDR3 bases: TGTGCCAGCAGTTATACGCTGAACACTGAAGCTTTCTTT.

This chain connects TRBV7-2 to TRBJ2-2; 7 nucleotides match TRBD2. The CDR3 contains 14 residues. Germline CDR1 SGHTA, CDR2 FQGNSA. J gave up 8 bases and V 1 base, and 4 bases lay outside the gene matches. CDR3 residues: CASSLGGLGGELFF. CDR3 sequence (DNA): TGTGCCAGCAGCTTAGGAGGACTAGGTGGGGAGCTGTTTTTT.